The clone carrying this T cell receptor beta chain was seen more than once but under ten times. The antigen remains unidentified. The read ends 3 residues before the CDR3 terminus; that terminus is restored from the germline J gene. The CDR3 totals 15 residues. Germline lookup yields CDR1 SGHRS and CDR2 YFSETQ. V was pared by 4 bases and J by 4 bases, with 15 bases between. Measured with immunoSEQ multiplex PCR; TCRdb has only the in-frame clones, and not every one. This record lists some 60,000 clones, none seen once only, and the top ten clones contain more than 1.5%. The data were obtained in a study of T cell clonality in common variable immunodeficiency. Study-level points and caveats: CVID subjects showed higher TCRbeta clonality than healthy controls.

Material: peripheral blood mononuclear cells. The receptor comes from a person aged 18 to 75 in good health. This chain links TRBV5-1 with TRBJ2-1; D may be TRBD1 (6 bases). The CDR3 bases that were read are TGCGCCAGCAGCCCCGGGGCAGGGGCATACAATGAG. This translates into CASSPGAGAYNE. The entire CDR3 protein reads CASSPGAGAYNEQFF.